The rows below give T cell receptor beta chains drawn from one sample of a study of lymphopenia after photon versus proton radiotherapy. Assay: immunoSEQ multiplex PCR; the TCRdb copy retains only in-frame clones and omits some. Among some 38,000 clones listed, about 94% were seen once. Sequencing was performed on peripheral blood, taken from a patient treated with photon-based radiotherapy. The receptors derive from a man between 60 and 75 years old with cholangiocarcinoma. The CDR3 runs from the conserved cysteine through the conserved F or W. A D gene is named only where the DNA matches it firmly. Clone size appears in some rows only: once, few, many, or a class for an expanded clone.

TRBV6-6	TRBJ2-1	-	once	CASSRDRFSSYNEQFF	TGTGCCAGCAGCCGGGACCGCTTCAGCTCCTACAATGAGCAGTTCTTC
TRBV2	TRBJ2-1	TRBD2	-	CATPASGRANEQFF	TGTGCCACCCCAGCTAGCGGGAGGGCCAATGAGCAGTTCTTC
TRBV28	TRBJ2-3	TRBD2	-	CASSLMLAGVEAHTDTQYF	TGTGCCAGCAGTTTAATGCTAGCGGGAGTAGAAGCACACACAGATACGCAGTATTTT
TRBV19	TRBJ2-3	-	once	CASSIPGVERTNTQYF	TGTGCCAGTAGTATCCCGGGGGTCGAGCGCACAAATACGCAGTATTTT
TRBV2	TRBJ1-5	-	-	CASSAQPNGGEPQHF	TGTGCCAGCAGTGCGCAACCAAATGGGGGAGAGCCCCAGCATTTT
TRBV7-9	TRBJ2-1	TRBD1	-	CASSQNRGSYNEQFF	TGTGCCAGCAGCCAAAACAGGGGATCATACAATGAGCAGTTCTTC
TRBV29-1	TRBJ1-5	-	once	CSVRMGGNQPQHF	TGCAGCGTAAGGATGGGTGGGAATCAGCCCCAGCATTTT
TRBV12-5	TRBJ2-5	TRBD1	-	CAAGTGRSDETQYF	TGTGCTGCAGGGACAGGGAGGTCGGATGAGACCCAGTACTTC
TRBV9	TRBJ2-3	-	-	CASSTLDTSTDTQYF	TGTGCCAGCAGCACCCTAGACACTAGCACAGATACGCAGTATTTT
TRBV18	TRBJ1-1	-	-	CASSPPMSTEAFF	TGTGCCAGCTCACCACCGATGAGCACTGAAGCTTTCTTT
TRBV5-8	TRBJ1-5	TRBD1	-	CASSRGTGGANSNQPQHF	TGTGCCAGCAGCCGAGGGACAGGGGGCGCGAATAGCAATCAGCCCCAGCATTTT
TRBV7-9	TRBJ2-6	-	-	CASSSSVESSGANVLTF	TGTGCCAGCAGCTCCAGTGTGGAATCCTCTGGGGCCAACGTCCTGACTTTC
TRBV28	TRBJ2-7	-	-	CASSSPPFTATYSYEQYF	TGTGCCAGCAGTTCTCCCCCCTTCACTGCGACTTATTCCTACGAGCAGTACTTC
TRBV7-9	TRBJ2-1	-	-	CASSLDPGVDNEQFF	TGTGCCAGCAGTTTGGATCCAGGGGTGGACAATGAGCAGTTCTTC
TRBV5-1	TRBJ2-1	TRBD1	-	CASSPPDRETYNEQFF	TGCGCCAGCAGCCCCCCGGACAGGGAGACCTACAATGAGCAGTTCTTC
TRBV18	TRBJ1-4	TRBD1	-	CASSTGQGFTNEKLFF	TGTGCCAGCTCAACCGGACAGGGGTTTACTAATGAAAAACTGTTTTTT
TRBV29-1	TRBJ2-5	-	-	CSVELGRETQYF	TGCAGCGTTGAATTGGGTCGGGAGACCCAGTACTTC
TRBV19	TRBJ1-2	TRBD1	-	CASSGQGVDGYTF	TGTGCCAGTAGCGGACAGGGGGTCGATGGCTACACCTTC
TRBV10-1	TRBJ2-7	-	-	CASSGGSSYEQYF	TGCGCCAGCAGTGGGGGGAGCAGCTACGAGCAGTACTTC
TRBV18	TRBJ2-3	-	-	CASSPPAPQQYTQYF	TGTGCCAGCTCACCCCCCGCACCCCAGCAGTATACGCAGTATTTT
TRBV28	TRBJ2-3	-	-	CASSFGRGDTQYF	TGTGCCAGCAGTTTCGGCAGGGGAGATACGCAGTATTTT
TRBV7-8	TRBJ2-7	TRBD2	-	CASSPLAGPSYEQYF	TGTGCCAGCAGCCCCCTAGCGGGACCAAGCTACGAGCAGTACTTC
TRBV11-3	TRBJ2-3	-	-	CASSLSTSTDTQYF	TGTGCCAGCAGTCTCAGCACTAGCACAGATACGCAGTATTTT
TRBV5-4	TRBJ1-1	-	-	CASKPLGLEDTEAFF	TGTGCCAGCAAACCGCTGGGGCTGGAGGACACTGAAGCTTTCTTT
TRBV9	TRBJ2-3	-	-	CASSVVEDTQYF	TGTGCCAGCAGCGTAGTGGAAGATACGCAGTATTTT
TRBV7-3	TRBJ2-6	-	-	CASSLAPGPGANVLTF	TGTGCCAGCAGCTTAGCCCCAGGGCCTGGGGCCAACGTCCTGACTTTC
TRBV28	TRBJ1-1	-	-	CASSSPPENTEAFF	TGTGCCAGCAGTTCCCCCCCTGAGAACACTGAAGCTTTCTTT
TRBV11-3	TRBJ1-1	-	-	CASSHRTEAFF	TGTGCCAGCAGCCATCGCACTGAAGCTTTCTTT
TRBV7-3	TRBJ2-2	-	-	CASSPRRGGAYTGELFF	TGTGCCAGCAGCCCACGTCGGGGCGGAGCCTACACCGGGGAGCTGTTTTTT
TRBV19	TRBJ1-2	-	-	CASSIFSDSSGVYGYTF	TGTGCCAGTAGTATTTTCTCAGACTCCTCAGGCGTCTATGGCTACACCTTC
TRBV18	TRBJ2-5	-	-	CASSPPIRQETQYF	TGTGCCAGCTCACCACCGATTCGCCAAGAGACCCAGTACTTC
TRBV19	TRBJ1-3	-	-	CASRSTFLSGNTIYF	TGTGCCAGTAGGTCGACATTTCTCTCTGGAAACACCATATATTTT
TRBV5-1	TRBJ2-3	TRBD1	-	CASSRLSRDRSTDTQYF	TGCGCCAGCAGCCGTCTAAGCCGGGACAGAAGCACAGATACGCAGTATTTT
TRBV10-3	TRBJ1-1	-	-	CAISESNTEAFF	TGTGCCATCAGTGAGTCCAACACTGAAGCTTTCTTT
TRBV21-1	TRBJ1-1	-	-	CASPGTGAPNTEAFF	TGTGCCAGCCCCGGGACAGGGGCCCCGAACACTGAAGCTTTCTTT
TRBV9	TRBJ2-1	TRBD2	-	CASSASSGLYNEQFF	TGTGCCAGCAGCGCCTCTAGCGGACTTTACAATGAGCAGTTCTTC
TRBV28	TRBJ2-7	TRBD1	-	CASSLGTGGSEQYF	TGTGCCAGCAGTTTAGGGACAGGGGGAAGCGAGCAGTACTTC
TRBV7-6	TRBJ2-7	TRBD2	-	CASSLGLAGGSYEQYF	TGTGCCAGCAGCTTGGGGTTAGCGGGAGGGTCCTACGAGCAGTACTTC
TRBV19	TRBJ2-1	TRBD1	once	CASSARGTGDNEQFF	TGTGCCAGTAGTGCCCGGGGGACAGGGGACAATGAGCAGTTCTTC
TRBV5-8	TRBJ2-1	TRBD2	-	CASSRFYGTSRAHNEQFF	TGTGCCAGCAGCCGCTTTTACGGGACTAGCCGGGCCCACAATGAGCAGTTCTTC
TRBV7-3	TRBJ2-3	-	-	CASSPEIAGTDTQYF	TGTGCCAGCAGCCCCGAGATAGCGGGCACAGATACGCAGTATTTT
TRBV28	TRBJ1-2	-	once	CASTLGHLNYGYTF	TGTGCCAGCACCCTGGGACACCTTAACTATGGCTACACCTTC
TRBV6-5	TRBJ2-3	-	-	CASRGAGDTQYF	TGTGCCAGCAGAGGGGCCGGGGATACGCAGTATTTT
TRBV19	TRBJ1-6	TRBD1	-	CATKSWTGDFDSPLHF	TGTGCCACCAAAAGCTGGACAGGGGATTTTGATTCACCCCTCCACTTT